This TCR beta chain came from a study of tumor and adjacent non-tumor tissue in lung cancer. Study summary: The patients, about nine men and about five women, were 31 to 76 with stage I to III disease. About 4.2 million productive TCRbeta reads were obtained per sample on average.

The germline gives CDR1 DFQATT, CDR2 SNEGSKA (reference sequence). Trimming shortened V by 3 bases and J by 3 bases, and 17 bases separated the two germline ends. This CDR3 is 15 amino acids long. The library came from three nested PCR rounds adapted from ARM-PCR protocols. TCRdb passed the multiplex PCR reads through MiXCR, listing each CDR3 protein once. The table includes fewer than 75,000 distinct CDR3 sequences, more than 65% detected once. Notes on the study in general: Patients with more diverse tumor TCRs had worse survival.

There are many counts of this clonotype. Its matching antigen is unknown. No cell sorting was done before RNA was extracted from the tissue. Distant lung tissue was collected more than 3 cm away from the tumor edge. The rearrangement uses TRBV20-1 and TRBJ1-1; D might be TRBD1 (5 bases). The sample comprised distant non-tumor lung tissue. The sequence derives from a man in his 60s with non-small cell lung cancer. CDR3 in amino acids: CSASPRGMGDTEAFF. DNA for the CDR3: TGCAGTGCTAGCCCGCGAGGGATGGGGGACACTGAAGCTTTCTTT.